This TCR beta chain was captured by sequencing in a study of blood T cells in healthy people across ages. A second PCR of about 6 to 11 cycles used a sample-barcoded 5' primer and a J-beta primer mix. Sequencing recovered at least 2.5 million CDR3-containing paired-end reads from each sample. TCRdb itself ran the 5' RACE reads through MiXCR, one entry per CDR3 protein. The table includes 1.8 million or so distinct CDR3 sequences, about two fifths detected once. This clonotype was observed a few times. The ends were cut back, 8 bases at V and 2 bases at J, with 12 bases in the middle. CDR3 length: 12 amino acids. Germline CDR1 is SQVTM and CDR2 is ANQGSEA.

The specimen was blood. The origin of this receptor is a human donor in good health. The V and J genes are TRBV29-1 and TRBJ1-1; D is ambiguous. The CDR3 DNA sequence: TGCAGCTCCCAGGCGCTCAACACTGAAGCTTTCTTT. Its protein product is CSSQALNTEAFF.